This TCR beta chain was sequenced during a study of Graves' ophthalmopathy and Graves' hyperthyroidism. Germline CDR1 MNHEY, CDR2 SVGEGT. The ends were cut back, 2 bases at V and 9 bases at J, with 16 bases in the middle. The CDR3 extends over 14 amino acids. This clonotype occurred many times. RNA transcripts were the template, and TCR beta CDR3 regions were amplified from them. Scientists carried out first-round RT-PCR using HTBI primers and then a second-round multiplex PCR. MiXCR, applied by TCRdb to the multiplex PCR reads, yields one record per CDR3 protein. The sample lists 340,000 or so distinct CDR3 sequences, about 17% seen once, with over 9% in the top ten. Other autoimmune diseases, uncontrolled infections, pregnancy or lactation led to the exclusion of patients. A diagnosis was made from clinical symptoms together with serum thyroxine, TRAb, thyroid ultrasound and orbital computed tomography. The starting material, approximately 10 ml of fresh peripheral blood, provided the PBMCs.

This TCR derives from an adult man with Graves' ophthalmopathy. The chain couples TRBV6-2 or TRBV6-3 to TRBJ2-5; D may be TRBD2 (5 bases). The sample comprised peripheral blood. CDR3 region: CASSYRTGNRAQYF. The CDR3 DNA reads TGTGCCAGCAGTTACAGGACTGGGAATCGGGCCCAGTACTTC.